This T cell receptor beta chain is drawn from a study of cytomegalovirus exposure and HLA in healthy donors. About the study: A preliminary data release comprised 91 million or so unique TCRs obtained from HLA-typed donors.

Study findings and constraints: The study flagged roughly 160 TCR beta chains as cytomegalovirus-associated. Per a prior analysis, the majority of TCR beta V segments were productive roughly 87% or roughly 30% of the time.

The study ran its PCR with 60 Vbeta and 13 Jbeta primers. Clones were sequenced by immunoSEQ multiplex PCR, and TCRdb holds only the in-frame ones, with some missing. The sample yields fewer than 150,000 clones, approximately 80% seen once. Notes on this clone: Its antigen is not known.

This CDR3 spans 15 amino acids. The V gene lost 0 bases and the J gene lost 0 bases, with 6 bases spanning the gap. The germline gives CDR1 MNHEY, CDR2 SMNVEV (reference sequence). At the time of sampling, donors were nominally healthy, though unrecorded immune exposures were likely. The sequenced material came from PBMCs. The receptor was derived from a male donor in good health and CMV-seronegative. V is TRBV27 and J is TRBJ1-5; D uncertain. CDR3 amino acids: CASSLSRTSNQPQHF. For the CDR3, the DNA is TGTGCCAGCAGTTTATCGAGAACTAGCAATCAGCCCCAGCATTTT.